Below, one TCR beta chain is given with its context. Its specificity is not known. The data originate from a study of CXCR3-negative and CXCR3-positive naive CD8 T cells. Triplicate sorting captured about 300,000 cells each from every CD8+ T cell subset. The study, taken as a whole, reports: CXCR3-negative naive cells had less hydrophobic TRB CDR3s than did CXCR3-positive naive cells. Relative to memory CD8+ cells, whose diversity was much lower, both naive subsets had comparably high diversity. Memory cells differed in TRBV-TRBJ usage, but naive CXCR3-negative and CXCR3-positive cells had similar usage. Naive subsets had comparable surface CD5; TCR strength was inferred from TRB CDR3 properties.

UMI labels and 5' RACE were used to prepare the TRB cDNA libraries. TCRdb derives one entry per CDR3 protein from the 5' RACE reads, leaving out DNA. In all, the sample yields under 85,000 distinct CDR3 sequences. This sequence was found in a human donor in good health. Some clones in this sample may be carry-over from other donors' samples. Sequencing used naive CXCR3+ CD8+ T cells from blood. Sample subset: CD45RO-CCR7+CD27+CD95- naive CD8+ T cells expressing CXCR3 (TNR3+).

The CDR3 protein is CASSQGLLEAFF. The V gene is TRBV6-6, the J gene TRBJ1-1; there is no DNA to check the TCRdb D call of TRBD1. The CDR3 covers 12 residues. Germline-derived CDR1 and CDR2 are MNHNY and SVGAGI (reference sequence).